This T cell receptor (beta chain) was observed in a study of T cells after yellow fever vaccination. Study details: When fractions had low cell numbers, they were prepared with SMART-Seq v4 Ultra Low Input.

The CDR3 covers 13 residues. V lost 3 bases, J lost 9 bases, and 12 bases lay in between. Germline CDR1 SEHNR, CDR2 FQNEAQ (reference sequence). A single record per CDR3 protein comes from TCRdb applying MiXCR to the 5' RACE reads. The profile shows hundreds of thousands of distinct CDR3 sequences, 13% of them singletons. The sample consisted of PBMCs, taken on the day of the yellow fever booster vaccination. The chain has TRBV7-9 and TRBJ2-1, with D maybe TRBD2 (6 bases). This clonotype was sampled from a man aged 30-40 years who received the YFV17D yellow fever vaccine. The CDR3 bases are TGTGCCAGCAGCTTTTATCCCGGGGGTGAGCAGTTCTTC. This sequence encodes CASSFYPGGEQFF.